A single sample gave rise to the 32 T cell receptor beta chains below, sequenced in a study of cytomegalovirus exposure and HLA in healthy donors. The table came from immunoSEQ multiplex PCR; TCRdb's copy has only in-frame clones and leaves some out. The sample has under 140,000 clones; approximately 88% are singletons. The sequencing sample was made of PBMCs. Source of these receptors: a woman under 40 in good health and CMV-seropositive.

The CDR3 nucleotides read TGCGCCAGCAGCTTAGCGGGGGGCCCTATAAAGACCCAGTACTTC. Its translation is CASSLAGGPIKTQYF. The chain carries TRBV5-1 and TRBJ2-5, with 9 bases aligning to TRBD2. The CDR3 is 15 residues long. The junction had 8 bases not matched to a gene; V was cut back by 2 bases and J by 6 bases. CDR1 is SGHRS and CDR2 is YFSETQ in the germline V gene.

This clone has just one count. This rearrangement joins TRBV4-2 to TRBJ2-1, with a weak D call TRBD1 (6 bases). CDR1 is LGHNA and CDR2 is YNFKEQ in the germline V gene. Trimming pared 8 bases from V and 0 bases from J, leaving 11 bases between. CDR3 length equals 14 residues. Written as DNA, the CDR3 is TGTGCCAGCGGAGGACAGAGCTCCTACAATGAGCAGTTCTTC. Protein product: CASGGQSSYNEQFF.

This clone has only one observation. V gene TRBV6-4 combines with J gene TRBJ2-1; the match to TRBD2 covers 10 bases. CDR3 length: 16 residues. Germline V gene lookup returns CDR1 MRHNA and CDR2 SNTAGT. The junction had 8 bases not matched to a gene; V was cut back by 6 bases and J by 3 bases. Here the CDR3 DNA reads TGTGCCAGCAGCAGGGGAGCGGGAGGGATCTACAATGAGCAGTTCTTC. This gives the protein CASSRGAGGIYNEQFF.

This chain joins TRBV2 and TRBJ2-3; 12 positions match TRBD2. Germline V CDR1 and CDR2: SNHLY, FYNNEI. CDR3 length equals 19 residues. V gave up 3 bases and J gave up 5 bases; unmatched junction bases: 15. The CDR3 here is CASSDPISLAGGRGDTQYF. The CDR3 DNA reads TGTGCCAGCAGTGACCCAATCTCCCTAGCGGGAGGGCGGGGAGATACGCAGTATTTT.

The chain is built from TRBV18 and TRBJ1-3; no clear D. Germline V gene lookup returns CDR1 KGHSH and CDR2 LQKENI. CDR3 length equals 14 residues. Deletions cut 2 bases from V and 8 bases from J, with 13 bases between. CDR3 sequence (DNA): TGTGCCAGCTCACCAAACCCTACTCCTTACACCATATATTTT. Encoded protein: CASSPNPTPYTIYF.

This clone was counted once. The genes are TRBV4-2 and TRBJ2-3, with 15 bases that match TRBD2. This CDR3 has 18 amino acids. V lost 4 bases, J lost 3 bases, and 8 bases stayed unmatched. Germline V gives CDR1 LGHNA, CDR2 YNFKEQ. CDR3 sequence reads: CASSPGLAGGEKTDTQYF. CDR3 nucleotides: TGTGCCAGCAGCCCAGGACTAGCGGGGGGGGAAAAAACAGATACGCAGTATTTT.

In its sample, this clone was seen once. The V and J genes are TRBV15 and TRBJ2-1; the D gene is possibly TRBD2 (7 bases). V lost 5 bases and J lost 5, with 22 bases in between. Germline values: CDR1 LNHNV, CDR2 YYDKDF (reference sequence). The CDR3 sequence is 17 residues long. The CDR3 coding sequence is TGTGCCACCAGCCTGGGAGGGGGGGGCGGTCCGAACAATGAGCAGTTCTTC. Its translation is CATSLGGGGGPNNEQFF. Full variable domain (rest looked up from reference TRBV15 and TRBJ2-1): DAMVIQNPRYQVTQFGKPVTLSCSQTLNHNVMYWYQQKSSQAPKLLFHYYDKDFNNEADTPDNFQSRRPNTSFCFLDIRSPGLGDTAMYLCATSLGGGGGPNNEQFFGPGTRLTVL.

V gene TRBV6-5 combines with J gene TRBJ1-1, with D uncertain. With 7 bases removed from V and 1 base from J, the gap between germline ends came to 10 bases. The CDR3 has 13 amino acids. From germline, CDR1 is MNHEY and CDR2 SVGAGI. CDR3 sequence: CASTTEENTEAFF. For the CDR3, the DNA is TGTGCCAGCACTACCGAGGAGAACACTGAAGCTTTCTTT.

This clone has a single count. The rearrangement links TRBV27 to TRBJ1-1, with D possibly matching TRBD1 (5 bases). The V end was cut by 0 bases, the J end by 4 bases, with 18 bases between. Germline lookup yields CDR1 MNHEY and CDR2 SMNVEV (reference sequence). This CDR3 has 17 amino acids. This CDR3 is CASSLSLGGRVGTEAFF. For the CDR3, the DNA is TGTGCCAGCAGTTTATCGCTTGGCGGCAGGGTTGGCACTGAAGCTTTCTTT.

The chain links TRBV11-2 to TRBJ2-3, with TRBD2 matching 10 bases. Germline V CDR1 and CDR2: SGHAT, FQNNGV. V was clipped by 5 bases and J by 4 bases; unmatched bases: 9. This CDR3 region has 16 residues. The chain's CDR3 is CASSGSGGKNADTQYF. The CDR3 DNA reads TGTGCCAGCAGCGGTAGCGGGGGGAAAAATGCAGATACGCAGTATTTT.

CDR3 in amino acids: CASSPTRGDNQPQHF. DNA of the CDR3: TGTGCCAGCTCACCGACCAGGGGGGACAATCAGCCCCAGCATTTT. The chain combines TRBV18 with TRBJ1-5; the match to TRBD1 covers 7 bases. The length of the CDR3 is 15 residues. The junction had 5 bases not matched to a gene; V was cut back by 3 bases and J by 3 bases. The germline V gene has CDR1 KGHSH and CDR2 LQKENI.

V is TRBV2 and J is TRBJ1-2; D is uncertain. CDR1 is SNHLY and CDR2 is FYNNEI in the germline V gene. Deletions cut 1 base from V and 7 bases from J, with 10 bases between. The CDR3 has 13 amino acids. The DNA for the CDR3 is TGTGCCAGCAGTGAAGAGATAACGGGTGGCTACACCTTC. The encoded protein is CASSEEITGGYTF.

CDR3 nucleotides: TGTGCCAGCATTCCGGGGGGGCCGTATAATTCACCCCTCCACTTT. It codes for CASIPGGPYNSPLHF. This chain connects TRBV6-1 to TRBJ1-6, with D possibly being TRBD1 (6 bases). V dropped 7 bases and J dropped 4 bases, with 14 bases sitting between them. Per the germline V gene, CDR1 is MNHNS and CDR2 is SASEGT. There are 15 residues in the CDR3.

The CDR3 DNA sequence: TGTGCCAGCAGTCGACTCCCCCAAAGCTCCTACGAGCAGTACTTC. Protein: CASSRLPQSSYEQYF. The J gene is TRBJ2-7, the V gene TRBV6-1; D call uncertain. Germline CDR1 MNHNS, CDR2 SASEGT. V gave up 5 bases and J gave up 0 bases, with 14 bases separating them. The CDR3 has 15 amino acids.

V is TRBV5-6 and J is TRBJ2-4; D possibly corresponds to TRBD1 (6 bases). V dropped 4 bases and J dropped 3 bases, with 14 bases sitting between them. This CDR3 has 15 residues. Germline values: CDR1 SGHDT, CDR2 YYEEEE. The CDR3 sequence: CASSSQGLGKNIQYF. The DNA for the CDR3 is TGTGCCAGCAGCAGCCAGGGGCTCGGCAAAAACATTCAGTACTTC.

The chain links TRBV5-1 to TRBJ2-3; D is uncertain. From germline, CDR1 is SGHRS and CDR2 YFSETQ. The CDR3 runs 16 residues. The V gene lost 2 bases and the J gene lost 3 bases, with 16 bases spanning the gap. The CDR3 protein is CASSLSLLVMTDTQYF. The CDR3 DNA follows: TGCGCCAGCAGCTTAAGTCTGCTAGTTATGACAGATACGCAGTATTTT.

The CDR3 reads CASSGGLGTDTQYF. Here the CDR3 DNA reads TGTGCCAGCAGTGGTGGACTGGGCACAGATACGCAGTATTTT. V gene TRBV6-1 combines with J gene TRBJ2-3; D might be TRBD2 (5 bases). This CDR3 has 14 amino acids. V gave up 4 bases and J gave up 1 base, with 9 bases separating them. From germline, CDR1 is MNHNS and CDR2 SASEGT.

DNA of the CDR3: TGTGCCTGGAGTGAACAGGGGGCTGAAAAACTGTTTTTT. It encodes CAWSEQGAEKLFF. The chain links TRBV30 to TRBJ1-4; the match to TRBD1 covers 9 bases. The CDR3 runs to 13 residues. Germline assignment: CDR1 GTSNPN and CDR2 SVGIG (reference sequence). Trimming removed 1 base from V and 7 bases from J; junction bases left unmatched: 1.

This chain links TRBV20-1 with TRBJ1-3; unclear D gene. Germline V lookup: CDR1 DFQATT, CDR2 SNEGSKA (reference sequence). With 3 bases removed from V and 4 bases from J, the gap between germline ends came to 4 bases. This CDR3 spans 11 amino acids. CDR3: CSARAGNTIYF. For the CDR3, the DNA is TGCAGTGCTAGGGCCGGAAACACCATATATTTT.

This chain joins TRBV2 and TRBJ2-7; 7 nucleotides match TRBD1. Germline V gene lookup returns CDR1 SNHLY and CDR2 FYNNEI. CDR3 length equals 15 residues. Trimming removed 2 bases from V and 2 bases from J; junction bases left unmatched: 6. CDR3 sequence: CASSEWTGGPYEQYF. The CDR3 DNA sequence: TGTGCCAGCAGTGAATGGACAGGCGGCCCCTACGAGCAGTACTTC.

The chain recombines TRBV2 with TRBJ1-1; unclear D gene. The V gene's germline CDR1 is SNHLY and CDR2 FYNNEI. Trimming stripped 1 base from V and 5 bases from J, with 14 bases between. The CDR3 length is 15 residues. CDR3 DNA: TGTGCCAGCAGTGAAGTGGGAGGAACGAGGACTGAAGCTTTCTTT. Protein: CASSEVGGTRTEAFF.

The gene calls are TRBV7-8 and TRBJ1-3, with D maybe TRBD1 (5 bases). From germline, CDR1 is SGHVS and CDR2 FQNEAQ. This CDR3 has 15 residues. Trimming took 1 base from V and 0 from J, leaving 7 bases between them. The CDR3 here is CASSLGTSSGNTIYF. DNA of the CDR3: TGTGCCAGCAGCTTAGGGACAAGCTCTGGAAACACCATATATTTT.

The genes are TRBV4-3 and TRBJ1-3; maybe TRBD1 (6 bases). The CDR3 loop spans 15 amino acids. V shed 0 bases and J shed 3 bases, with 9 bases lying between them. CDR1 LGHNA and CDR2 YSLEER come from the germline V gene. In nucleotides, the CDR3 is TGCGCCAGCAGCCAAGAACAGGGTAGTGGAAACACCATATATTTT. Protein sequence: CASSQEQGSGNTIYF.

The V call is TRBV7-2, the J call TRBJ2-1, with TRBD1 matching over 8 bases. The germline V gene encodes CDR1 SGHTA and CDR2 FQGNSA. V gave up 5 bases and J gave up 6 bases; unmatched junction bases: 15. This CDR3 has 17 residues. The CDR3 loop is CASSPGQGAHTRNEQFF. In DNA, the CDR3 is TGTGCCAGCAGCCCCGGACAGGGTGCTCACACACGCAATGAGCAGTTCTTC.

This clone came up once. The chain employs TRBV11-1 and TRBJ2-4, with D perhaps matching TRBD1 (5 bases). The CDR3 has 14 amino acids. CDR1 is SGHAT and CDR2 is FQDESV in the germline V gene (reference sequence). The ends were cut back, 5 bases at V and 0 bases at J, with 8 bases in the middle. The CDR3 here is CASSETVAKNIQYF. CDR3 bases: TGTGCCAGCAGCGAGACAGTAGCCAAAAACATTCAGTACTTC.

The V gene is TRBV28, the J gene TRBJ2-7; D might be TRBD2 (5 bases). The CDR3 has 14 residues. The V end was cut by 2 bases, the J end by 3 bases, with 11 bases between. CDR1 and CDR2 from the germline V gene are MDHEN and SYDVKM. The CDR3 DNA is TGTGCCAGCAGTTTAATTTCGGGAAGCTACGAGCAGTACTTC. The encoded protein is CASSLISGSYEQYF. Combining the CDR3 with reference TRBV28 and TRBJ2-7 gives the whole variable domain DVKVTQSSRYLVKRTGEKVFLECVQDMDHENMFWYRQDPGLGLRLIYFSYDVKMKEKGDIPEGYSVSREKKERFSLILESASTNQTSMYLCASSLISGSYEQYFGPGTRLTVT.

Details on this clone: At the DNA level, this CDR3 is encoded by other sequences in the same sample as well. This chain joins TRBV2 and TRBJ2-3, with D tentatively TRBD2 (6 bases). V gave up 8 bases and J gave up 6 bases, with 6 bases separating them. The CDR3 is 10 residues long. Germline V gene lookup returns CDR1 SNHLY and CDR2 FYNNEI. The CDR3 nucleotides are TGTGCCAGCGCGGGGGATACGCAGTATTTT. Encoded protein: CASAGDTQYF.

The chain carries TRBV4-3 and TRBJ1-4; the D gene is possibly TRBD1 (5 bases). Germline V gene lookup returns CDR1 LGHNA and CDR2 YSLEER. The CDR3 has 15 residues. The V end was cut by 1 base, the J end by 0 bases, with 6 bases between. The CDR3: CASSQGQTTNEKLFF. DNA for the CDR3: TGCGCCAGCAGCCAAGGACAGACAACTAATGAAAAACTGTTTTTT.

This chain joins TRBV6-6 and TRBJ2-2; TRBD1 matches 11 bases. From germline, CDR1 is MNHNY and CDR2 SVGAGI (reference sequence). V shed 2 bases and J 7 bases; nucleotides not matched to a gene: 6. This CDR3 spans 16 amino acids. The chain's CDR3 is CASSYPTGTGGGELFF. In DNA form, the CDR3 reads TGTGCCAGCAGTTACCCCACCGGGACAGGGGGCGGGGAGCTGTTTTTT.

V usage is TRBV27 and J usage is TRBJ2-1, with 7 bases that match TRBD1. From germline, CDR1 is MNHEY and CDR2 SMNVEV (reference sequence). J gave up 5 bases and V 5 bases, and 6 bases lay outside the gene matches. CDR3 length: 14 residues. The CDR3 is CASSHRDRDNEQFF. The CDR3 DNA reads TGTGCCAGCAGTCACCGGGACAGAGACAATGAGCAGTTCTTC.

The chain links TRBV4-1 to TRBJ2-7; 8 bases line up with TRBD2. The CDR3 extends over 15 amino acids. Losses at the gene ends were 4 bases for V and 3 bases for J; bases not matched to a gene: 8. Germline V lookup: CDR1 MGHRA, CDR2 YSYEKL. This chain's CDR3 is CASSPLPGGYYEQYF. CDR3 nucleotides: TGCGCCAGCAGCCCCCTCCCGGGAGGGTACTACGAGCAGTACTTC.

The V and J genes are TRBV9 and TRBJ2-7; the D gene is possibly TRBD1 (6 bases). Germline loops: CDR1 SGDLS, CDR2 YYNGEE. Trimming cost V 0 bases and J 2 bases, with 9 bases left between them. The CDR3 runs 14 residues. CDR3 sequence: CASSVGQGTYEQYF. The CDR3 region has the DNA TGTGCCAGCAGCGTAGGGCAGGGGACCTACGAGCAGTACTTC.